The T cell receptor beta chain under discussion was sequenced for a study of blood T cell repertoires in COVID-19. Clones were sequenced by immunoSEQ multiplex PCR, and TCRdb holds only the in-frame ones, with some missing. The data hold some 240,000 clones, with 70% to 90% observed a single time. The sequenced sample was peripheral blood. The sequence was obtained from a woman aged 70-85 years with COVID-19, enrolled during active disease.

The CDR3 DNA follows: TGCGCCAGCAGCCAAGTGGAGGGAAGATCACCCCTCCACTTT. Residues: CASSQVEGRSPLHF. The rearrangement uses TRBV4-1 and TRBJ1-6; D gene ambiguous. Looked up from germline, CDR1 is MGHRA and CDR2 is YSYEKL. V was clipped by 1 base and J by 10 bases, with 11 bases between them. This CDR3 spans 14 amino acids.